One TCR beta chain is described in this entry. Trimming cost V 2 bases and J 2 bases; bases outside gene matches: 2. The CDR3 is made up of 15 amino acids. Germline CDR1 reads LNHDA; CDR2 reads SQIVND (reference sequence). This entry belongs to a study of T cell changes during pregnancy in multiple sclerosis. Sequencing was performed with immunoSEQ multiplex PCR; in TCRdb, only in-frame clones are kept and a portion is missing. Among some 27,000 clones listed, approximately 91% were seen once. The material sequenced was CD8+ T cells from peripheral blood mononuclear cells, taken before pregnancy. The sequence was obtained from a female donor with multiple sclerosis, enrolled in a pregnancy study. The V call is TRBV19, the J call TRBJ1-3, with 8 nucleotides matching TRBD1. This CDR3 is CASSITGQAGNTIYF. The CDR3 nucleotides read TGTGCCAGTAGTATAACGGGACAGGCTGGAAACACCATATATTTT.